The present T cell receptor (beta chain) was sequenced within a study of regulatory T cells in long-lasting Graves disease. Overall study context: Newly diagnosed Graves' patients had taken antithyroid drugs under 3 months.

This clonotype was recorded at least ten times. Time point in this sample: newly diagnosed GD, antithyroid drugs for less than 3 months. PBMC RNA was the source of the TCR library. CDR1 is MDHEN and CDR2 is SYDVKM in the germline V gene. V shed 5 bases and J 10 bases; nucleotides not matched to a gene: 16. The CDR3 is 15 residues long. TCR beta libraries were built with iRepertoire HTBI primers and Arm-PCR of CDR3 regions. TCRdb ran MiXCR on the multiplex PCR reads and lists one entry per CDR3 protein. The sample lists about 540,000 distinct CDR3 sequences, around an eighth occurring once. A further study also used this sample, focusing on T cells in Graves' hyperthyroidism and ophthalmopathy.

This clonotype was sampled from a man aged 25 to 40 with Graves disease. The rearrangement joins TRBV28 to TRBJ1-1; 7 bases are shared with TRBD1. This specimen was peripheral blood mononuclear cells (PBMCs), taken at new diagnosis, from a patient treated with antithyroid drugs. The CDR3 region has the DNA TGTGCCAGCAGTCCCCATGAACAGACAGGGCGAGGAGCTTTCTTT. Its translation is CASSPHEQTGRGAFF.